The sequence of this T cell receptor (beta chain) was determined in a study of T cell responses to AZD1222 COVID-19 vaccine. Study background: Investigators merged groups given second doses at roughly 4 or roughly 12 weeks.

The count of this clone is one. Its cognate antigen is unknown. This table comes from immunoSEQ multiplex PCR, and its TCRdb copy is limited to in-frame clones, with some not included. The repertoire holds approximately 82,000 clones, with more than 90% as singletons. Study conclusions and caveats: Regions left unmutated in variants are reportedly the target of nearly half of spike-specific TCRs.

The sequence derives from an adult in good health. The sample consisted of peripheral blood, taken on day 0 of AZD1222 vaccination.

CDR3 in DNA: TGCGCCAGCAGCTCCTACAGGGGAGAGACCCAGTACTTC. Translation gives CASSSYRGETQYF. The chain uses TRBV5-1 and TRBJ2-5, with TRBD1 matching over 7 bases. This CDR3 is 13 amino acids long. The V segment lost 3 bases and the J segment 4 bases; nucleotides outside the gene matches: 3. Per the germline V gene, CDR1 is SGHRS and CDR2 is YFSETQ.